This T cell receptor beta chain was found in a study of shared clonotypes between healthy human individuals. CDR3 length: 16 residues. From germline, CDR1 is SEHNR and CDR2 FQNEAQ (reference sequence). V shed 4 bases and J 8 bases; nucleotides not matched to a gene: 15. Using immunoSEQ multiplex PCR, the repertoire was profiled, and TCRdb retains in-frame clones only, with some absent. The sample lists about 500,000 clones, over 60% occurring once. The TCR sequence derives from a woman in her thirties or forties in good health. Some clones in this sample may be carry-over from other donors' samples. The chain carries TRBV7-9 and TRBJ1-2; 8 bases agree with TRBD1. Sequencing input: PBMCs. CDR3 amino acids: CASSSHGEQGAGGYTF. The CDR3 nucleotides read TGTGCCAGCAGCTCCCACGGCGAGCAGGGGGCTGGCGGCTACACCTTC.